The subject of this entry is one TCR beta chain. Its antigen remains undetermined. The sample holds no much larger clone one base away, and base qualities are not on file. From a lookup of the germline V gene, CDR1 and CDR2 are SGHRS and YFSETQ. From the cysteine up to the phenylalanine, the CDR3 has a length of 14 residues. CDR3 DNA only is kept here, 42 bases in frame from base 1. The V end gives up 2 bases and the J end 5 bases, leaving 2 bases in the junction not matched to a gene. The data derive from a study of blood T cells in healthy people across ages (dated by TCRdb to the mid-2010s). Turning to the overall study: In model experiments, template switching captured roughly one uniquely barcoded TCR beta cDNA molecule for every two T cells. To track age-related changes in TCR beta repertoire diversity, the study relied on deep sequencing normalized with unique cDNA molecular identifiers. Four age groups were formed from the donors: young (average approximately 15 years), middle-aged (around 41), aged (62) and long-lived (about 80). Two additional independent replicas of 1 million unique cDNA reads from the same blood draw were analyzed for two donors (one aged 18 to 29 and one aged 80 or older). Overall study results and their limits: Observed TCR beta diversity per million T cells fell roughly linearly with age, and a significant reduction was already apparent by age roughly 41. Compared with the aged group, the long-lived group had more naive CD4+ T cells, fewer expanded clones and increased TCR diversity, suggesting age selection. Since profiling was done on bulk unsorted PBMCs, naive and antigen-experienced compartments could not be conclusively compared. Because the CMV infection status of the donors was unknown, age-related changes in expanded clonotypes may potentially have been confounded. Estimates of total diversity from one million sequenced T cells were regarded as lower bounds and underestimates. Observed TCR beta diversity correlated strongly with the percentage of naive T cells measured by flow cytometry.

Systemically healthy Caucasian individuals from Russia, approximately 39 in total and aged about 6 to 95 years, were included as donors. Ten milliliters of peripheral blood were collected from each donor into EDTA-treated Vacutainer tubes. Ficoll-Paque density-gradient centrifugation was used to isolate PBMCs, with at least 7 million per sample. Trizol reagent was used to extract total RNA from the PBMCs, yielding at least 5 micrograms per sample. Naive CD45RAhigh/CD27high T cell percentages were measured by flow cytometry on a PBMC aliquot from every donor. The library was produced with 5' RACE. Sequencing was performed on an Illumina HiSeq 2500. A second about 6 to 11 cycle PCR used a sample-barcoded 5' primer and a J-beta primer mix. A template-switch 5' adaptor carrying 12 random nucleotides introduced a unique molecular identifier onto each TCR beta cDNA molecule. Each sample yielded at least 2.5 million CDR3-containing paired-end reads. The Mint cDNA synthesis kit, primed by a TRBC-specific oligonucleotide, was used to synthesize first-strand cDNA from all RNA. Following uracil-DNA glycosylase treatment, a first 18-cycle PCR with universal primers M1SS and BC2_uni_R was performed on all cDNA. Per the authors' processing: Each sample was normalized by randomly selecting 1 million high-quality reads, each carrying a distinct molecular identifier. Reads with shared molecular identifiers were discarded instead of being binned into consensus sequences. MiTCR, run with a Q25 quality threshold and the strictest error-elimination algorithm, handled CDR3 identification, clonotype clustering and error correction. A nonparametric unseen species model using Euler transformation provided a lower-bound estimate of total TCR beta diversity. The public reads were quality trimmed at Q25 with fastp and then assembled into clones with MiXCR by TCRdb, keeping productive beta chains. A single entry per CDR3 protein holds the most common genes and DNA from its merged rows. TCRdb's processing, not the authors', yielded these V and J calls. This sample comprises roughly 500,000 distinct CDR3 sequences, more than 20% of them detected only once. 8.5% to 9.5% of the sample lies in the top ten.

Another study also made use of these data, one on T cells of mothers and their children. As that second study puts it: Nine systemically healthy Caucasian individuals served as donors, namely three mothers together with their six children. cDNA synthesis consumed the entire amount of extracted RNA, loaded at roughly 1.5 ug RNA in each 15 ul reaction. In the second PCR, the M1S primer added sample barcodes and 2-4 random nucleotides. Over 8 million TCR beta CDR3 reads were obtained for each mother, and around 3 million reads were obtained for each child. Thymic selection similarly shapes TCR recombination output in related and unrelated pairs, with minor effect from inherited differences. Normalized repertoire overlap in related mother-child pairs was always slightly higher than in unrelated mother-child pairs, but the difference was never significant. Persistent microchimeric T cell clones were not detected, at a sensitivity of 85 to 100 clones per million clonotypes. Deep NGS was used in the study to compare the TCR beta repertoires of mothers and children and to look for features that separate related mother-child pairs from unrelated individuals. Mothers averaged about 37 +/- 4 years of age and children averaged about 10 +/- 4 years. After adapter ligation was performed with NEBNext reagents, the libraries were sequenced on an Illumina HiSeq 2000 with 100+100 nt paired-end reads. To prevent cross-contamination, the mother and child libraries were prepared a month apart and were sequenced in separate runs. For each donor, somewhere between roughly 450,000 and 2,200,000 distinct TCR beta clonotypes were identified. Naive TCR beta clonotypes were estimated from low-frequency clonotypes matched to each donor's FACS-determined naive share, without sorting.

The rearrangement combines TRBV5-1 with TRBJ2-1; TRBD2 fits 9 bases in the junction. The sequence derives from a boy aged 5-17 years in good health. Sequences were obtained from blood. The nucleotide sequence reads TGCGCCAGCAGCTTCCTAGCGGGACACAATGAGCAGTTCTTC. It encodes CASSFLAGHNEQFF. With all but the CDR3 taken from the reference TRBV5-1 and TRBJ2-1 genes, the full variable domain is: KAGVTQTPRYLIKTRGQQVTLSCSPISGHRSVSWYQQTPGQGLQFLFEYFSETQRNKGNFPGRFSGRQFSNSRSEMNVSTLELGDSALYLCASSFLAGHNEQFFGPGTRLTVL.